These 11 T cell receptor beta chains originate from one sample sequenced in a study of T cell responses to AZD1222 COVID-19 vaccine. Some clones are missing from TCRdb's copy, which holds only in-frame ones; the method was immunoSEQ multiplex PCR. The table shows approximately 190,000 clones, with about 92% occurring only once. Sequencing was performed on peripheral blood, taken 28 days after the second dose of the MenACWY control vaccine. These receptor sequences come from an adult who received the MenACWY meningococcal vaccine as a control.

This rearrangement joins TRBV5-8 to TRBJ2-2; D may correspond to TRBD1 or TRBD2 (6 bases each). CDR3 length: 16 residues. The germline V gene has CDR1 SGHTS and CDR2 YDEGEE. The V and J ends lost 4 bases and 7 bases respectively, with 20 bases between them. In nucleotides, the CDR3 is TGTGCCAGCAGCGAAACCGCGGGACATCGCGGCGGGGAGCTGTTTTTT. This encodes CASSETAGHRGGELFF.

This chain uses TRBV28 with TRBJ1-1; TRBD1 agrees at 7 bases. The CDR3 is made up of 14 amino acids. Looked up from germline, CDR1 is MDHEN and CDR2 is SYDVKM. The J segment lost 4 bases and the V segment lost 2 bases, leaving 4 bases of the junction unmatched. The CDR3 DNA follows: TGTGCCAGCAGTTTACAGGGGGGATTCACTGAAGCTTTCTTT. Its translation is CASSLQGGFTEAFF.

V usage is TRBV7-9 and J usage is TRBJ2-1; the match to TRBD2 covers 16 bases. Germline loops: CDR1 SEHNR, CDR2 FQNEAQ (reference sequence). The CDR3 consists of 16 residues. V was pared by 3 bases and J by 10 bases, with 6 bases of the junction left unmatched. CDR3 protein: CASSLGTSGRAGEQFF. The CDR3, as DNA: TGTGCCAGCAGCTTGGGGACTAGCGGGAGGGCAGGAGAGCAGTTCTTC.

This rearrangement joins TRBV6-5 to TRBJ2-1, with a tentative D call TRBD1 (6 bases). Germline CDR1 and CDR2: MNHEY and SVGAGI. This CDR3 is 14 amino acids long. V was pared by 6 bases and J by 5 bases, with 14 bases between. CDR3 residues: CASRNRVLDNEQFF. In DNA, the CDR3 is TGTGCCAGCAGAAACAGGGTCCTCGACAATGAGCAGTTCTTC.

The chain has TRBV30 and TRBJ2-5; 7 positions match TRBD2. The CDR3 has 17 residues. V was pared by 0 bases and J by 5 bases, with 15 bases of the junction left unmatched. The germline gives CDR1 GTSNPN, CDR2 SVGIG (reference sequence). For the CDR3, the DNA is TGTGCCTGGAGTGTACAGGCTAGCGGCATGAGGGTGGAGACCCAGTACTTC. Residues: CAWSVQASGMRVETQYF.

The V call is TRBV12-5, the J call TRBJ2-7; TRBD2 aligns across 8 bases. The CDR3 runs 16 residues. J gave up 3 bases and V 5 bases, and 12 bases lay outside the gene matches. Germline V gives CDR1 LGHNT, CDR2 FRNRAP. Written as DNA, the CDR3 is TGTGCTAGTGGTACACCCGGGACTAGGGTCGTCTACGAGCAGTACTTC. Translating it yields CASGTPGTRVVYEQYF.

J is TRBJ2-5 and V is TRBV18; D is unclear. The CDR3 contains 13 residues. Trimming shortened V by 2 bases and J by 2 bases, and 6 bases separated the two germline ends. Germline V gene sequence: CDR1 KGHSH, CDR2 LQKENI. This chain's CDR3 is CASSPTVQETQYF. The CDR3 DNA reads as TGTGCCAGCTCACCAACAGTACAAGAGACCCAGTACTTC.

Worth noting for this clone: The junction departs from germline at one end; a sequencing error may be responsible. This sample includes further DNA sequences coding for the same CDR3. This sequence joins TRBV19 and TRBJ2-1, with TRBD2 as a possible D gene (5 bases). Germline V gives CDR1 LNHDA, CDR2 SQIVND (reference sequence). The CDR3 spans 14 residues. The CDR3 sequence is CASSIGLPAGEQFF. The CDR3 bases are TGTGCTAGTAGTATAGGATTACCGGCGGGTGAGCAGTTCTTC.

The chain uses TRBV5-6 and TRBJ2-3; D might be TRBD2 (6 bases). This CDR3 contains 14 residues. Trimming took off 4 bases at V and 2 bases at J, with 11 bases between the two ends. CDR1 is SGHDT and CDR2 is YYEEEE in the germline V gene. CDR3: CASSPSVHTDTQYF. The CDR3 DNA sequence: TGTGCCAGCAGCCCTAGCGTCCACACAGATACGCAGTATTTT.

The V call is TRBV6-7, the J call TRBJ2-7; tentative D call: TRBD2 (6 bases). TRBV6-7 is an ORF; its function is uncertain. The CDR3 is 14 amino acids. V was clipped by 5 bases and J by 1 base, with 12 bases between them. Here the CDR3 DNA reads TGTGCCAGCAGTGGTGCGACTAGATCCTACGAGCAGTACTTC. Its protein product is CASSGATRSYEQYF.

The chain is built from TRBV7-9 and TRBJ2-7; the match to TRBD1 covers 10 bases. V shed 3 bases, J shed 3 bases, and the junction held 2 bases outside the gene matches. The CDR3 spans 14 residues. Per germline, CDR1 SEHNR and CDR2 FQNEAQ (reference sequence). This CDR3 reads CASSFDRGRYEQYF. The DNA of the CDR3 is TGTGCCAGCAGCTTTGACAGGGGGCGCTACGAGCAGTACTTC.